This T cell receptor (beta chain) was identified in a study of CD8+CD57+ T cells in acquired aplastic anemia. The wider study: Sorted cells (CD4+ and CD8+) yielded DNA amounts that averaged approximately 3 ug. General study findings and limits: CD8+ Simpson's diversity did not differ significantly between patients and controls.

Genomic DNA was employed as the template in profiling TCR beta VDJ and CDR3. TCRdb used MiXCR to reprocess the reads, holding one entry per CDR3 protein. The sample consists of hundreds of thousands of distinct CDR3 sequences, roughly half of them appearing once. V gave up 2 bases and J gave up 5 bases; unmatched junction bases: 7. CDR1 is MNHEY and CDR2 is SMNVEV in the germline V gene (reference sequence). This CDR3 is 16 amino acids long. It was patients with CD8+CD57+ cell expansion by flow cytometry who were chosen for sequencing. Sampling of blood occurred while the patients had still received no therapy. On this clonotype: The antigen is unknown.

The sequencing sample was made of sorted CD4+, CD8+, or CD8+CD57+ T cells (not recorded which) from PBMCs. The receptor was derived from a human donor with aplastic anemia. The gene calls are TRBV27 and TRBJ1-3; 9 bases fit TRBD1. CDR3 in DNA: TGTGCCAGCAGTTTAACTTGGGACAGGGACCGAAACACCATATATTTT. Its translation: CASSLTWDRDRNTIYF.